This record looks at one TCR beta chain sequence and its context. Its binding antigen is unknown. No much larger clone exists at a distance of one base, and base qualities are not known. Libraries were constructed by 5' RACE. Instrument used: Illumina HiSeq 2500. A second about 7 to 12 cycle PCR used a sample-barcoded 5' primer and a J-beta primer mix. A unique molecular identifier was introduced onto each TCR beta cDNA molecule by a template-switch 5' adaptor carrying 12 random nucleotides. Each sample yielded at least 2.5 million CDR3-containing paired-end reads. The Mint cDNA synthesis kit, primed by a TRBC-specific oligonucleotide, was used to synthesize first-strand cDNA from all RNA. After uracil-DNA glycosylase treatment, a first 18-cycle PCR used universal primers M1SS and BC2_uni_R on all cDNA. Under the source paper's analysis protocol: For normalization, 1 million high-quality reads, each with a distinct molecular identifier, were randomly selected from each sample. Instead of being binned into consensus sequences, reads that shared molecular identifiers were thrown out. CDR3 identification, clonotype clustering and error correction used MiTCR with a Q25 quality threshold and the strictest error-elimination algorithm. A nonparametric unseen species model with Euler transformation was used to estimate a lower bound on total TCR beta diversity. TCRdb handled the public reads itself, with Q25 trimming in fastp and clone calling in MiXCR, and kept productive beta chains. Rows matching on CDR3 protein sequence are summarized as one entry with the most common DNA and genes. The V and J calls were determined by TCRdb, not by the authors. The sample data list around 1.7 million distinct CDR3 sequences, and 25% to 30% of these were observed just once. The ten most abundant clones make up 6.5% to 8.5% of the sample.

This record belongs to a study of blood T cells in healthy people across ages (dated by TCRdb to between 2014 and 2016). Concerning the study at large: In model experiments, template switching captured about one uniquely barcoded TCR beta cDNA molecule for every two T cells. Donors were grouped into four age groups: young (average approximately 15 years), middle-aged (under 40), aged (around 66) and long-lived (approximately 78). Two additional independent replicas of 1 million unique cDNA reads from the same blood draw were analyzed for two donors (one aged 18 to 30 and one aged 80 or older). The study measured age-related changes in TCR beta repertoire diversity using deep sequencing normalized with unique cDNA molecular identifiers. Donors of different ages were randomly distributed across sequencing lanes to avoid experimental bias. What the work shows at the level of the full study, not this receptor alone: Because profiling used bulk unsorted PBMCs, naive and antigen-experienced compartments could not be compared conclusively. Compared with the aged group, the long-lived group had more naive CD4+ T cells, fewer expanded clones and increased TCR diversity, a pattern suggesting age selection. Estimates of total diversity based on one million sequenced T cells were regarded as lower bounds and as underestimates. Because the CMV infection status of the donors was unknown, age-related changes in expanded clonotypes may potentially have been confounded. A strong correlation was found between observed TCR beta diversity and the percentage of naive T cells measured by flow cytometry. Observed TCR beta diversity per million T cells fell roughly linearly with age, and a significant reduction was already apparent by age about 43.

Here V drops 6 bases and J drops 7 bases, and the junction holds 6 bases not matched to any gene. From the cysteine up to the phenylalanine, the CDR3 has a length of 14 residues. Solely the CDR3 DNA is kept, with 42 bases framed from the first base. The germline V gene provides CDR1 SQVTM and CDR2 ANQGSEA. The donors were about 40 Caucasian individuals from Russia, aged roughly 6 to 95 years, who were systemically healthy. Each donor gave approximately 9.4 milliliters of peripheral blood, drawn into EDTA-treated Vacutainer tubes. Ficoll-Paque density-gradient centrifugation was used to isolate PBMCs, with at least 7 million per sample. Total RNA, at least 6 micrograms per sample, was extracted from PBMCs with Trizol reagent. For every donor, an aliquot of PBMCs went through flow cytometry to measure the percentages of naive CD45RAhigh/CD27high T cells.

The receptor chain draws on TRBV29-1 and TRBJ2-1; a stretch of 13 junction bases matches TRBD2. This sequence was found in a woman in her 30s in good health. The sample was blood. The DNA sequence reads TGCAGCGTCTGGACTAGCGGGAGTCCGAATGAGCAGTTCTTC. The translation is CSVWTSGSPNEQFF.